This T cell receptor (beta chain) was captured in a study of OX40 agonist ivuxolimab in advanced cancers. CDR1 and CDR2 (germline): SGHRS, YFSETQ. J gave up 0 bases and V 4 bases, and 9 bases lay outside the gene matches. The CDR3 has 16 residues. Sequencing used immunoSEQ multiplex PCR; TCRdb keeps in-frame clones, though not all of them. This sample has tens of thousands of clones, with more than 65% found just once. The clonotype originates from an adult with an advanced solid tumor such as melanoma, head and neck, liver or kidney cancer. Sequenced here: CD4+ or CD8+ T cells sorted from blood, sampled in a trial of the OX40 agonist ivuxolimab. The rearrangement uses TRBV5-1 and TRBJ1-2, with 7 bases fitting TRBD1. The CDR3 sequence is CASSPSGQLANYGYTF. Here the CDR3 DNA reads TGCGCCAGCAGCCCCTCGGGACAGTTAGCTAACTATGGCTACACCTTC.